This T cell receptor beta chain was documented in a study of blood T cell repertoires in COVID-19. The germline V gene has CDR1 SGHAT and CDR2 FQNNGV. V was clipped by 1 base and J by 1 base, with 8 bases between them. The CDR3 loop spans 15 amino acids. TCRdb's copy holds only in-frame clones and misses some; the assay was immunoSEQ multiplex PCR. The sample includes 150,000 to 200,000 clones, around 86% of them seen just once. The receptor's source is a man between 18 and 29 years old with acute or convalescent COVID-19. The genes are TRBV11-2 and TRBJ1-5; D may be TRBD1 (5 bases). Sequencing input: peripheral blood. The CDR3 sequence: CASSLAAGSNQPQHF. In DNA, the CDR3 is TGTGCCAGCAGCTTAGCGGCAGGGAGCAATCAGCCCCAGCATTTT.